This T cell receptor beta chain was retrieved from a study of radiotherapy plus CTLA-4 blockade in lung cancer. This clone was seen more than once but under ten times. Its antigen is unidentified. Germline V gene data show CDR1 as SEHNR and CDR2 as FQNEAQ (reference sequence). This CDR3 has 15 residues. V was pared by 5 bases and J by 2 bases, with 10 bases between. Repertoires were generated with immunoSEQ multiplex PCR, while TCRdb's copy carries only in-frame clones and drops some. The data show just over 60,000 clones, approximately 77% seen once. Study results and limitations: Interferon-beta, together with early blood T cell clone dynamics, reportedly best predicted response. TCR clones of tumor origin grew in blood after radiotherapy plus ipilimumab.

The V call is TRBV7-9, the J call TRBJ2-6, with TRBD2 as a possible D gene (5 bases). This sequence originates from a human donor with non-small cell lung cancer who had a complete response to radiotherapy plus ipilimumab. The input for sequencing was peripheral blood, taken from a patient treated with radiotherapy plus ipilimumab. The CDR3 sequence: CASSRERAGANVLTF. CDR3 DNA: TGTGCCAGCAGCCGCGAGAGGGCTGGGGCCAACGTCCTGACTTTC.